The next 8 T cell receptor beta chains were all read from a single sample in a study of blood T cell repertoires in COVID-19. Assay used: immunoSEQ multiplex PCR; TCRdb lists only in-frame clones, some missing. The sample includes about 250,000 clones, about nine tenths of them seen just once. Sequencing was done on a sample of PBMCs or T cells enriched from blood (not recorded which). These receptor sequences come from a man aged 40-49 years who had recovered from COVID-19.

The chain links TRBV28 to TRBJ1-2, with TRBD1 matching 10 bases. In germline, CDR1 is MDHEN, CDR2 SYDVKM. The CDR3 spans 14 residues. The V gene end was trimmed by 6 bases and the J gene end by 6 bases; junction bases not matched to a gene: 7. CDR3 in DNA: TGTGCCAGCAGGACAGGGGGCGCAGGCCATGGCTACACCTTC. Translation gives CASRTGGAGHGYTF.

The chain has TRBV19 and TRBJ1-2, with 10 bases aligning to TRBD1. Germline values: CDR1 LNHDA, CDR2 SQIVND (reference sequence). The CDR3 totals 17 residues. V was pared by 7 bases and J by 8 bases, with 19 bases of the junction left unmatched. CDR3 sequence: CASTPWDRGEGPKGYTF. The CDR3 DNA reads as TGTGCCAGTACCCCCTGGGACAGGGGAGAGGGGCCGAAAGGCTACACCTTC.

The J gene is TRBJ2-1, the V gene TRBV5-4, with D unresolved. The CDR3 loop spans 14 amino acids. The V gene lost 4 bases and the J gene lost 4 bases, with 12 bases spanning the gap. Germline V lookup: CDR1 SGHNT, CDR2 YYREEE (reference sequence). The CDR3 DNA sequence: TGTGCCAGCAGCCCCGGCGGAGAGTACAATGAGCAGTTCTTC. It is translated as CASSPGGEYNEQFF. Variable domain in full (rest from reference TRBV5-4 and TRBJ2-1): ETGVTQSPTHLIKTRGQQVTLRCSSQSGHNTVSWYQQALGQGPQFIFQYYREEENGRGNFPPRFSGLQFPNYSSELNVNALELDDSALYLCASSPGGEYNEQFFGPGTRLTVL.

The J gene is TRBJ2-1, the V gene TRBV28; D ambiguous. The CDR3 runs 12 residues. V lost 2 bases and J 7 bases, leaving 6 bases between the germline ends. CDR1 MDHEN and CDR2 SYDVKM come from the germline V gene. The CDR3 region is CASSLEVNEQFF. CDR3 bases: TGTGCCAGCAGTTTAGAGGTTAATGAGCAGTTCTTC.

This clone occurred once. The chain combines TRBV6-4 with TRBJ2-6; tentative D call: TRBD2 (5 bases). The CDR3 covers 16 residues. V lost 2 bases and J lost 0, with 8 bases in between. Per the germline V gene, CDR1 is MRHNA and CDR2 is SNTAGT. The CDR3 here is CASSDVGSSGANVLTF. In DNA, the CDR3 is TGTGCCAGCAGTGACGTTGGGAGCTCTGGGGCCAACGTCCTGACTTTC.

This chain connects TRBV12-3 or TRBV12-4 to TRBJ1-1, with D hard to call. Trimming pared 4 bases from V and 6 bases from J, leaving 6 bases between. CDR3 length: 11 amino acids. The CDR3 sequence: CASSSSPEAFF. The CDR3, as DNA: TGTGCCAGCAGTTCCTCCCCTGAAGCTTTCTTT.

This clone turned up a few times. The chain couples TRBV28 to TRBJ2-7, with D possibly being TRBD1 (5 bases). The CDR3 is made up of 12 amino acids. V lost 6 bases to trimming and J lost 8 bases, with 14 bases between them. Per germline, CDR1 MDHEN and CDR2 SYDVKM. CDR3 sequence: CASSLQAEKQYF. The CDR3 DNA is TGTGCCAGCAGCCTACAGGCGGAAAAGCAGTACTTC. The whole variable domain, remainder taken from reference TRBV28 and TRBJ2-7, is DVKVTQSSRYLVKRTGEKVFLECVQDMDHENMFWYRQDPGLGLRLIYFSYDVKMKEKGDIPEGYSVSREKKERFSLILESASTNQTSMYLCASSLQAEKQYFGPGTRLTVT.

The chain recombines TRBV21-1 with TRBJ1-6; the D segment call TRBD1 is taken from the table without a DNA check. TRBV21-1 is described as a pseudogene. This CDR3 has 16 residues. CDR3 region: CASSIPLRQSNSPLHF. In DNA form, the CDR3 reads TGTGCCAGCAGCATCCCCCTGCGACAGAGTAATTCACCCCTCCACTTT.